This is a list of T cell receptor beta chains from one sample in a study of cytomegalovirus exposure and HLA in healthy donors. The data were produced by immunoSEQ multiplex PCR, yet TCRdb's version contains in-frame clones alone and is incomplete. The sample yields about 170,000 clones, under 80% seen once. Sequencing was performed on PBMCs. These receptors were obtained from a female donor in good health and CMV-seronegative. The CDR3 runs from the conserved cysteine through the conserved F or W. A D gene is named only where the DNA matches it firmly. For some rows the clone size is stated as once, few or many, or as a class when expanded; others skip it.

TRBJ2-7,NA,NA,TRBV28,CASTQLQGYEQYF,TGTGCCAGCACCCAACTGCAGGGCTACGAGCAGTACTTC
TRBJ1-5,few,NA,TRBV13,CASSLRSTNQPQHF,TGTGCCAGCAGCTTAAGATCTACCAATCAGCCCCAGCATTTT
TRBJ2-5,NA,NA,TRBV19,CASSLSPGLSPQETQYF,TGTGCCAGTAGTCTTTCTCCGGGACTGAGTCCCCAAGAGACCCAGTACTTC
TRBJ2-1,NA,TRBD2,TRBV5-1,CASSLVLAGGYNEQFF,TGCGCCAGCAGCTTGGTACTAGCGGGAGGATACAATGAGCAGTTCTTC
TRBJ1-5,NA,NA,TRBV14,CASSPHTGTNSNQPQHF,TGTGCCAGCAGCCCCCATACAGGGACAAATAGCAATCAGCCCCAGCATTTT
TRBJ2-5,few,TRBD1,TRBV18,CASSPRTGVETQYF,TGTGCCAGCTCACCAAGGACAGGGGTGGAGACCCAGTACTTC
TRBJ1-5,NA,NA,TRBV28,CASSSRAYSNQPQHF,TGTGCCAGCAGTTCCCGAGCGTATAGCAATCAGCCCCAGCATTTT
TRBJ1-3,NA,NA,TRBV15,CATSRGVEISGNTIYF,TGTGCCACCAGCAGAGGTGTCGAGATCTCTGGAAACACCATATATTTT
TRBJ1-4,NA,NA,TRBV6-5,CASSYSRGGGNEKLFF,TGTGCCAGCAGTTACTCAAGGGGCGGGGGTAATGAAAAACTGTTTTTT
TRBJ2-1,NA,NA,TRBV4-2,CASSQDSFSVNEQFF,TGTGCCAGCAGCCAAGATTCGTTCAGCGTAAATGAGCAGTTCTTC
TRBJ1-2,once,TRBD1,TRBV7-9,CASSPGQDRGYTF,TGTGCCAGCAGCCCCGGACAGGATCGGGGCTACACCTTC
TRBJ1-1,NA,TRBD1,TRBV6-5,CASSLRQGFTEAFF,TGTGCCAGCAGTCTCAGACAGGGGTTCACTGAAGCTTTCTTC
TRBJ1-5,NA,NA,TRBV4-2,CASSREYRLEGNQPQHF,TGTGCCAGCAGCCGAGAATACAGGCTAGAGGGCAATCAGCCCCAGCATTTT
TRBJ1-4,NA,TRBD1,TRBV5-4,CASSLDRGEKLFF,TGTGCCAGCAGCTTGGACAGGGGGGAAAAATTGTTTTTT
TRBJ1-1,NA,TRBD1,TRBV7-8,CASSLDGQVMNTEAFF,TGTGCCAGCAGCTTAGATGGACAGGTTATGAACACTGAAGCTTTCTTT
TRBJ1-3,few,NA,TRBV28,CASLTGSRGNTIYF,TGTGCCAGCCTAACCGGGAGCAGAGGAAACACCATATATTTT
TRBJ1-5,few,TRBD1,TRBV28,CASRRQGASNQPQHF,TGTGCCAGCAGAAGACAGGGGGCGAGCAATCAGCCCCAGCATTTT
TRBJ2-4,NA,TRBD2,TRBV28,CASSPPGGSAKNIQYF,TGTGCCAGCAGTCCGCCGGGGGGGTCGGCCAAAAACATTCAGTACTTC
TRBJ1-6,few,NA,TRBV5-1,CASSPSGRNNSPLHF,TGCGCCAGCAGCCCCAGCGGACGGAATAATTCACCCCTCCACTTT
TRBJ2-5,NA,TRBD2,TRBV11-2,CASSPNGLAGGGETQYF,TGTGCCAGCAGCCCCAATGGCCTAGCGGGAGGAGGGGAGACCCAGTACTTC